This TCR beta chain was identified during a study of T-cell reconstitution after alpha-beta-depleted transplantation in children. This clonotype was seen repeatedly, ten times or more. CDR1 is MDHEN and CDR2 is SYDVKM in the germline V gene. V dropped 3 bases and J dropped 2 bases, with 11 bases sitting between them. There are 14 residues in the CDR3. Unique molecular identifiers were used to barcode this TCRbeta library. One entry per CDR3 protein, called by TCRdb with MiXCR from the PCR reads. The table has about 270,000 distinct CDR3 sequences, 9.9% seen once. This sample comprised PBMCs from the stem cell graft donor, obtained from the stem cell graft. The sequence came from a human donor who donated a stem cell graft to a child with SCID. The genes are TRBV28 and TRBJ2-7; no reliable D call. This CDR3 reads CASSFGQATYEQYF. For the CDR3, the DNA is TGTGCCAGCAGTTTTGGTCAGGCCACCTACGAGCAGTACTTC.